This T cell receptor beta chain was captured in a study of T cell responses to AZD1222 COVID-19 vaccine. The data were produced by immunoSEQ multiplex PCR, yet TCRdb's version contains in-frame clones alone and is incomplete. The profile shows around 130,000 clones, more than 80% of them singletons. About this clone: What it binds is not known.

The length of the CDR3 is 14 residues. Germline-derived CDR1 and CDR2 are LNHDA and SQIVND (reference sequence). V lost 3 bases to trimming and J lost 1 base, with 10 bases between them. Overall study results and limits: Repertoire collection took place solely once the T cell response had peaked. CD4 TCRs covered the whole spike, strongest at regions 160-218 and 743-854. Spike-specific TCR breadth and depth both grew after two AZD1222 doses. The reported proportion of spike-specific TCRs targeting unmutated variant regions was nearly half.

The receptor's source is an adult who received the MenACWY meningococcal vaccine as a control. This chain uses TRBV19 with TRBJ2-7, with a weak D call TRBD2 (5 bases). The sample in question was peripheral blood, obtained 28 days after the second dose of the MenACWY control vaccine. The CDR3 bases are TGTGCCAGTAGTATGAGGGCAGCTTCCTACGAGCAGTACTTC. Its protein product is CASSMRAASYEQYF.